One sample yielded the 9 T cell receptor beta chains listed below, sequenced in a study of cytomegalovirus exposure and HLA in healthy donors. This PCR relied on a set of 60 Vbeta primers and 13 Jbeta primers. Method: immunoSEQ multiplex PCR; TCRdb's copy keeps in-frame clones and lacks some. Its listing shows around 29,000 clones. Material for sequencing was PBMCs. Receptors originate from a man younger than 40 in good health and CMV-seronegative.

This chain connects TRBV19 to TRBJ2-2; 9 nucleotides agree with TRBD1. The CDR3 covers 15 residues. Germline values: CDR1 LNHDA, CDR2 SQIVND (reference sequence). V dropped 3 bases and J dropped 6; count of bases not matched to a gene: 5. CDR3: CASSMDRGSAGELFF. In DNA, the CDR3 is TGTGCCAGTAGTATGGACAGGGGAAGCGCCGGGGAGCTGTTTTTT. Full variable domain (missing parts from reference TRBV19 and TRBJ2-2): DGGITQSPKYLFRKEGQNVTLSCEQNLNHDAMYWYRQDPGQGLRLIYYSQIVNDFQKGDIAEGYSVSREKKESFPLTVTSAQKNPTAFYLCASSMDRGSAGELFFGEGSRLTVL.

The V and J genes are TRBV6-5 and TRBJ2-1; D is possibly TRBD1 (5 bases). This CDR3 comprises 11 residues. From germline, CDR1 is MNHEY and CDR2 SVGAGI. Deletions cut 7 bases from V and 7 bases from J, with 8 bases between. The CDR3 nucleotides read TGTGCCAGCATAAGGGGTAATGAGCAGTTCTTC. The encoded protein is CASIRGNEQFF.

J is TRBJ2-7 and V is TRBV7-9, with D possibly TRBD2 on 5 matching bases. V lost 4 bases and J lost 3, with 13 bases in between. In germline, CDR1 is SEHNR, CDR2 FQNEAQ (reference sequence). The CDR3 has 14 amino acids. CDR3 bases: TGTGCCAGCAGCTCAAGAGGACGGGACTACGAGCAGTACTTC. It yields the protein CASSSRGRDYEQYF.

The rearrangement joins TRBV6-4 to TRBJ1-2; 12 positions match TRBD1. The CDR3 length is 14 residues. Germline values: CDR1 MRHNA, CDR2 SNTAGT. V shed 4 bases and J 7 bases; nucleotides not matched to a gene: 4. The CDR3 nucleotides are TGTGCCAGCAGTGCCGGGACAGGGGGCGGTGGCTACACCTTC. Translating gives CASSAGTGGGGYTF.

J is TRBJ2-7 and V is TRBV28; TRBD2 agrees at 9 bases. The V gene's germline CDR1 is MDHEN and CDR2 SYDVKM. The CDR3 has 15 residues. With 1 base clipped from V and 0 bases from J, the junction kept 1 base outside the gene matches. The CDR3 protein is CASSLSTSGSYEQYF. DNA of the CDR3: TGTGCCAGCAGTTTATCGACTAGCGGCTCCTACGAGCAGTACTTC.

This clone registers medium-sized by frequency. V is TRBV10-3 and J is TRBJ2-1; 8 bases fit TRBD1. There are 16 residues in the CDR3. V lost 0 bases to trimming and J lost 3 bases; unmatched junction nucleotides: 4. Per the germline V gene, CDR1 is ENHRY and CDR2 is SYGVKD. The CDR3 is CAISESGQGDYNEQFF. In DNA, the CDR3 is TGTGCCATCAGTGAGTCCGGACAGGGTGACTACAATGAGCAGTTCTTC.

The chain uses TRBV28 and TRBJ2-7, with D possibly being TRBD2 (7 bases). Germline loops: CDR1 MDHEN, CDR2 SYDVKM. The V gene lost 7 bases and the J gene lost 6 bases, with 19 bases spanning the gap. CDR3 size: 14 residues. The CDR3 spells CASTPIGGGPEQYF. The CDR3 region has the DNA TGTGCCAGCACCCCGATAGGGGGGGGGCCCGAGCAGTACTTC.

The chain couples TRBV9 to TRBJ1-2; TRBD1 matches 7 bases. The CDR3 consists of 12 residues. From germline, CDR1 is SGDLS and CDR2 YYNGEE. The J segment lost 8 bases and the V segment lost 0 bases, leaving 1 base of the junction unmatched. This chain's CDR3 is CASSVGQGGYTF. The CDR3 coding sequence is TGTGCCAGCAGCGTAGGACAGGGCGGCTACACCTTC.

This chain connects TRBV6-5 to TRBJ1-2, with D possibly being TRBD1 (5 bases). CDR3 length: 14 residues. V was clipped by 6 bases and J by 8 bases, with 19 bases between them. Per germline, CDR1 MNHEY and CDR2 SVGAGI. This CDR3 is CASSRGLEALGYTF. CDR3 nucleotide sequence: TGTGCCAGCAGCCGGGGACTCGAGGCACTCGGCTACACCTTC.